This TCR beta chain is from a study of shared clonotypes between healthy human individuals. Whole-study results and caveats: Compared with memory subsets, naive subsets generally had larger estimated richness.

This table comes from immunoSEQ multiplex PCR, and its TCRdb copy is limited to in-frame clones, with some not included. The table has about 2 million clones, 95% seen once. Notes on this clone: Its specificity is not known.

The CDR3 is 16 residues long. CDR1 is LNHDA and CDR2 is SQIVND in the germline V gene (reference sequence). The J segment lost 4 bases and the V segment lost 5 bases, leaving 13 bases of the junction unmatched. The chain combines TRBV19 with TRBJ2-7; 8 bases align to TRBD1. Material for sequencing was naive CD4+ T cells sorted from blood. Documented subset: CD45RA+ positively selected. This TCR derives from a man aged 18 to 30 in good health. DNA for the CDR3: TGTGCCAGTAGTGTCTCCGGACAGGGTGTGTTTTACGAGCAGTACTTC. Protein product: CASSVSGQGVFYEQYF.